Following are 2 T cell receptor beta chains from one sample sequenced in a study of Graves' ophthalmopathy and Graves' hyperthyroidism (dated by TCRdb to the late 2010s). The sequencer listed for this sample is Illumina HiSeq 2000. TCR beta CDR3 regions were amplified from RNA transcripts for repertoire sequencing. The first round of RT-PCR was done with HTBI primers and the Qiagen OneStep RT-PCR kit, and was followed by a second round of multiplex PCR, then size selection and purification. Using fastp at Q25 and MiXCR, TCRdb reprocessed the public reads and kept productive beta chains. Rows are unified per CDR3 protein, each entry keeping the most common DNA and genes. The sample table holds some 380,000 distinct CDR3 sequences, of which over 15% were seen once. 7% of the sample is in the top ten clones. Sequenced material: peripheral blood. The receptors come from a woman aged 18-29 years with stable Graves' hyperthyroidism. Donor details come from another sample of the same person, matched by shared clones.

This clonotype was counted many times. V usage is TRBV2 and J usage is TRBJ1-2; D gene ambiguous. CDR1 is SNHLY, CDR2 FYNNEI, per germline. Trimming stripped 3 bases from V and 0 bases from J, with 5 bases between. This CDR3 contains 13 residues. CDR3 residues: CASSDLANYGYTF. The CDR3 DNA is TGTGCCAGCAGTGACCTAGCTAACTATGGCTACACCTTC.

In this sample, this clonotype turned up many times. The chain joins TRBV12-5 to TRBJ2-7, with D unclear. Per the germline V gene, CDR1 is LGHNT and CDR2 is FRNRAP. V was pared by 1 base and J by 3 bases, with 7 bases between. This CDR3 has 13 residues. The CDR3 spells CASGLADRYEQYF. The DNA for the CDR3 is TGTGCTAGTGGTTTGGCGGACCGCTACGAGCAGTACTTC.